One and the same sample provided the 5 T cell receptor beta chains below, sequenced in a study of neurological immune-mediated disorders. TCRdb used MiXCR to reprocess the 5' RACE reads, holding one entry per CDR3 protein. The sample lists approximately 66,000 distinct CDR3 sequences; around 3.1% were seen once. The sample was PBMCs. These receptors were collected from a man aged 40-50 years with multiple sclerosis.

This clonotype was observed at least ten times. The gene calls are TRBV20-1 and TRBJ1-2; D perhaps matches TRBD1 (6 bases). Trimming stripped 1 base from V and 7 bases from J, with 19 bases between. Germline-derived CDR1 and CDR2 are DFQATT and SNEGSKA (reference sequence). The CDR3 has 15 amino acids. The CDR3 sequence: CSARVDSQGPGGYTF. The CDR3 DNA reads TGCAGTGCTAGAGTGGACAGTCAGGGCCCGGGTGGCTACACCTTC.

Ten or more counts support this clonotype. The V call is TRBV3-1, the J call TRBJ1-1; 7 bases line up with TRBD1. Germline V CDR1 and CDR2: LGHDT, YNNKEL (reference sequence). This CDR3 region has 14 residues. J was trimmed by 4 bases and V by 5 bases; bases with no gene match: 7. CDR3: CASSGRQGSTEAFF. The CDR3 DNA sequence: TGTGCCAGCAGCGGACGACAGGGATCCACTGAAGCTTTCTTT.

This clonotype was observed at least ten times. The V call is TRBV10-3, the J call TRBJ2-2; 8 positions match TRBD1. Germline V lookup: CDR1 ENHRY, CDR2 SYGVKD. J lost 6 bases, V lost 2 bases, and 5 bases had no gene match. The CDR3 runs 15 residues. CDR3 amino acids: CAISEGAGGSGELFF. Written as DNA, the CDR3 is TGTGCCATCAGTGAGGGGGCAGGGGGCTCCGGGGAGCTGTTTTTT.

As for this clonotype: An end of the junction does not agree with germline; a read error may underlie this. The rearrangement uses TRBV24-1 and TRBJ2-2; D is uncertain. CDR1 is KGHDR and CDR2 is SFDVKD in the germline V gene. The CDR3 consists of 13 residues. CDR3 nucleotide sequence: TGTGCCAACAGTAATCGGTTCACCGGGGAGCTGTTTTTT. This encodes CANSNRFTGELFF.

Worth noting for this clonotype: Mismatch with germline at one junction end may stem from a read error. The chain combines TRBV6-4 with TRBJ2-1, with D perhaps being TRBD1 or TRBD2 (5 bases each). CDR1 and CDR2 (germline): MRHNA, SNTAGT. This CDR3 has 14 residues. CDR3 nucleotides: TGTGCCAGAAGTGACGGGGACCCCTACAATGAGCAGTTCTTC. Translated, it gives CARSDGDPYNEQFF.